These 13 T cell receptor beta chains came from one sample sequenced in a study of spatial heterogeneity in lung cancer. Noted time point: sample taken at primary tumor resection. The input material, whole RNA from tumor, nontumor lung or frozen PBMC, was sequenced unsorted. Via MiXCR, TCRdb re-called the 5' RACE reads, giving one row per CDR3 protein. The sample has thousands of distinct CDR3 sequences, 25% to 30% seen once; the top ten hold more than 30%. The sequenced sample was PBMCs, obtained at surgery. The receptors derive from a female donor with early-stage non-small cell lung cancer.

There are a few counts of this clonotype. Since the library was made to target alpha chains, this beta chain is a stray read and its abundance is not meaningful. The genes are TRBV27 and TRBJ1-6, with D unresolved. The germline V gene has CDR1 MNHEY and CDR2 SMNVEV (reference sequence). V lost 2 bases, J lost 5 bases, and 7 bases lay in between. CDR3 length: 14 amino acids. DNA for the CDR3: TGTGCCAGCAGTTTAAGACGGGATAATTCACCCCTCCACTTT. As protein: CASSLRRDNSPLHF.

On this clonotype itself: A library made for alpha chains picked up this beta chain off target, so its size means little. V is TRBV9 and J is TRBJ2-5, with a weak D call TRBD1 (6 bases). Germline CDR1 reads SGDLS; CDR2 reads YYNGEE. Trimming stripped 0 bases from V and 4 bases from J, with 13 bases between. CDR3 size: 15 residues. The CDR3 sequence: CASSVAPGHSETQYF. As DNA, the CDR3 is TGTGCCAGCAGCGTAGCACCGGGACATTCAGAGACCCAGTACTTC.

This clonotype has more than one count but fewer than ten. This beta chain is off target for a library built for alpha chains, so its abundance means little. This chain uses TRBV2 with TRBJ2-1, with TRBD2 matching 9 bases. Germline V lookup: CDR1 SNHLY, CDR2 FYNNEI. V dropped 4 bases and J dropped 0; count of bases not matched to a gene: 1. This CDR3 is built from 15 residues. The CDR3 DNA reads TGTGCCAGCAGTGGTAGCGGGAGCTCCTACAATGAGCAGTTCTTC. It yields the protein CASSGSGSSYNEQFF.

Comment on this clonotype: This beta chain is an unintended read in a library built for alpha chains; its size means little. The chain has TRBV2 and TRBJ2-3, with TRBD2 matching 8 bases. V shed 7 bases and J 10 bases; nucleotides not matched to a gene: 10. CDR3 size: 13 residues. CDR1 and CDR2 from the germline V gene are SNHLY and FYNNEI. Here the CDR3 DNA reads TGTGCCAGCATGGCGAGCGGGAGTGGTGCGCAGTATTTT. Translated: CASMASGSGAQYF. The full variable domain, rest sourced from reference TRBV2 and TRBJ2-3, is EPEVTQTPSHQVTQMGQEVILRCVPISNHLYFYWYRQILGQKVEFLVSFYNNEISEKSEIFDDQFSVERPDGSNFTLKIRSTKLEDSAMYFCASMASGSGAQYFGPGTRLTVL.

Concerning this clonotype itself: Little can be read into the size of this beta chain, an off-target read in a library designed for alpha chains. The chain is built from TRBV2 and TRBJ2-3; D is uncertain. In germline, CDR1 is SNHLY, CDR2 FYNNEI. Trimming removed 5 bases at V and 2 bases at J, with 11 bases between. The CDR3 is made up of 14 amino acids. In DNA form, the CDR3 reads TGTGCCAGCAGTATGGATTTGAACACAGATACGCAGTATTTT. It encodes CASSMDLNTDTQYF.

This clonotype was counted only a few times. Since it is a stray read in a library aimed at alpha chains, this beta chain has a size that is not meaningful. The chain recombines TRBV29-1 with TRBJ2-3; no definite D call. V lost 7 bases and J 2 bases, leaving 22 bases between the germline ends. Germline loops: CDR1 SQVTM, CDR2 ANQGSEA. The CDR3 runs 16 residues. The CDR3 DNA sequence: TGCAGCGGTATACCCGGATTAGTAAGGCCCACAGATACGCAGTATTTT. Protein: CSGIPGLVRPTDTQYF.

This clonotype is deemed medium-sized. This beta chain is a stray read from a library made for alpha chains; its abundance is not meaningful. This chain connects TRBV5-4 to TRBJ2-7; 9 bases match TRBD2. The J segment lost 0 bases and the V segment lost 2 bases, leaving 3 bases of the junction unmatched. This CDR3 has 15 amino acids. CDR1 SGHNT and CDR2 YYREEE come from the germline V gene (reference sequence). Here the CDR3 reads CASSLERGDSYEQYF. In DNA, the CDR3 is TGTGCCAGCAGCTTAGAGCGGGGGGACTCCTACGAGCAGTACTTC.

There are a few counts of this clonotype. Sequence at one end of the junction differs from germline and may be a read error. Little can be read into the size of this beta chain, an off-target read in a library designed for alpha chains. This chain joins TRBV27 and TRBJ2-4, with a tentative D call TRBD1 (6 bases). CDR3 length: 15 amino acids. From germline, CDR1 is MNHEY and CDR2 SMNVEV (reference sequence). This CDR3 reads CASTVDGTTKYIQYF. CDR3 DNA: TGTGCCAGCACCGTGGATGGGACAACCAAATACATTCAGTACTTC.

The sample holds a few counts of this clonotype. Because the library targeted alpha chains, this beta chain is an off-target read whose size means little. V and J are TRBV6-2 or TRBV6-3 and TRBJ2-3, with D perhaps TRBD1 (6 bases). This CDR3 spans 14 amino acids. Trimming shortened V by 4 bases and J by 3 bases, and 11 bases separated the two germline ends. Germline CDR1 MNHEY, CDR2 SVGEGT. CDR3 region: CASSSSGATDTQYF. CDR3 coding DNA: TGTGCCAGCAGTTCGTCAGGGGCGACAGATACGCAGTATTTT.

This clonotype was seen once. Since the library was made to target alpha chains, this beta chain is a stray read and its abundance is not meaningful. V is TRBV24-1 and J is TRBJ2-3; D may be TRBD1 (5 bases). The V end lost 4 bases, the J end lost 5 bases, and 15 bases lay between the germline ends. CDR1 KGHDR and CDR2 SFDVKD come from the germline V gene. The CDR3 contains 15 residues. CDR3 sequence: CATSDRFDSIDTQYF. Written as DNA, the CDR3 is TGTGCCACCAGTGACCGATTTGACAGTATAGATACGCAGTATTTT.

This clonotype was detected a few times. Little can be read into the size of this beta chain, an off-target read in a library designed for alpha chains. V and J are TRBV29-1 and TRBJ2-7, with D uncertain. This CDR3 contains 13 residues. CDR1 and CDR2 from the germline V gene are SQVTM and ANQGSEA. Trimming left V 1 base short and J 6 bases short, with 13 bases between. The CDR3 DNA sequence: TGCAGCGTTGAAGTCTTTAGTCGTCGCGAGCAGTACTTC. Translated, it gives CSVEVFSRREQYF.

As for this clonotype: This beta chain is a stray read from a library made for alpha chains; its abundance is not meaningful. The chain has TRBV28 and TRBJ2-1; unclear D gene. Germline assignment: CDR1 MDHEN and CDR2 SYDVKM. The CDR3 is 12 residues long. The V and J ends lost 4 bases and 4 bases respectively, with 5 bases between them. CDR3 residues: CASSSEYNEQFF. CDR3 DNA sequence: TGTGCCAGCAGTTCCGAATACAATGAGCAGTTCTTC. The variable domain in full, completed from reference TRBV28 and TRBJ2-1, reads DVKVTQSSRYLVKRTGEKVFLECVQDMDHENMFWYRQDPGLGLRLIYFSYDVKMKEKGDIPEGYSVSREKKERFSLILESASTNQTSMYLCASSSEYNEQFFGPGTRLTVL.

Regarding this clonotype: This beta chain is an off-target read within a library intended for alpha chains, so its frequency means little. The chain couples TRBV11-1 to TRBJ2-2; 7 bases align to TRBD1. This CDR3 is built from 13 residues. J gave up 6 bases and V 5 bases, and 3 bases lay outside the gene matches. Germline V gives CDR1 SGHAT, CDR2 FQDESV (reference sequence). CDR3 sequence reads: CASSLGQAGELFF. CDR3 bases: TGTGCCAGCAGCCTTGGACAGGCCGGGGAGCTGTTTTTT.